Below, one T cell receptor (beta chain) is given with its context. Its antigen is not identified. This specimen belongs to a study of T cell responses to AZD1222 COVID-19 vaccine. Study-wide results and caveats: There were mostly white British donors and more females than males, and clonal diversity was possibly underestimated.

TCRdb keeps only in-frame clones here, not all; method: immunoSEQ multiplex PCR. The data show some 200,000 clones, approximately 94% seen once. The CDR3 length is 16 residues. Germline lookup yields CDR1 MDHEN and CDR2 SYDVKM. With 8 bases removed from V and 4 bases from J, the gap between germline ends came to 20 bases. Material: peripheral blood, obtained 28 days after the second dose of the MenACWY control vaccine. This receptor was obtained from an adult who received the MenACWY meningococcal vaccine as a control. The chain links TRBV28 to TRBJ1-4; a weak D match, TRBD1 (5 bases). In DNA, the CDR3 is TGTGCCAGCCGTCTCTTAACAGGTCGTTTTAATGAAAAACTGTTTTTT. This codes for CASRLLTGRFNEKLFF.